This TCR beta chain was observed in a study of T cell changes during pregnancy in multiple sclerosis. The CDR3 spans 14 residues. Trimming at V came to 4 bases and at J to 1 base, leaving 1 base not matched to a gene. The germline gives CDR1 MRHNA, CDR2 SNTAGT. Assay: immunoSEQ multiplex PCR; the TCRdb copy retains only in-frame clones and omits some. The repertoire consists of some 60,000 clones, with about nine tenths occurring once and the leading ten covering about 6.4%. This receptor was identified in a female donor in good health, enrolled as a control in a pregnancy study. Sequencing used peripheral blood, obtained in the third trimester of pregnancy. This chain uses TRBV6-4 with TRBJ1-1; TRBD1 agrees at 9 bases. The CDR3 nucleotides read TGTGCCAGCAGTGCGGGACAGGGGAACACTGAAGCTTTCTTT. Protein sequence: CASSAGQGNTEAFF.